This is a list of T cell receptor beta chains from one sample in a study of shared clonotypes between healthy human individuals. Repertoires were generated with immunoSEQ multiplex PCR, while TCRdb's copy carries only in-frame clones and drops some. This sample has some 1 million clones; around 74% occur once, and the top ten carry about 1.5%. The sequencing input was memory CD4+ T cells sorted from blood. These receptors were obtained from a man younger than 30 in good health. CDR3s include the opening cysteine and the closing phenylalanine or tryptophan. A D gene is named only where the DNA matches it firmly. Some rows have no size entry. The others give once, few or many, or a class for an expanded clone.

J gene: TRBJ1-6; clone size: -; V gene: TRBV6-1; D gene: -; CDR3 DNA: TGTGCCAGCAGTGATCACTGGGGACCCCTCCACTTT; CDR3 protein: CASSDHWGPLHF
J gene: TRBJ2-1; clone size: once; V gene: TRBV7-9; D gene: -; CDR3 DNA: TGTGCCATCACGTACCGGGGCGCTACCTACAATGAGCAGTTCTTC; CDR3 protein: CAITYRGATYNEQFF
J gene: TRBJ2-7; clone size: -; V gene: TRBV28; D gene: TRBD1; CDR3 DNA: TGTGCCACCGCAGGGGGAGGACAGGGTCCCTACGAGCAGTACTTC; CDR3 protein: CATAGGGQGPYEQYF
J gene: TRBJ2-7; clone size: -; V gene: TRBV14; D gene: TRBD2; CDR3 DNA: TGTGCCAGCAGCCAAGCGGGGGGTACCTACGAGCAGTACTTC; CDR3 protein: CASSQAGGTYEQYF
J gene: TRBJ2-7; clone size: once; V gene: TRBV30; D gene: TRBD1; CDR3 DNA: TGTGCCTGGGCCCGACAGGGAAACGAGCAGTACTTC; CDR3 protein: CAWARQGNEQYF
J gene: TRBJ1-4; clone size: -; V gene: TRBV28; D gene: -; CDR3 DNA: TGTGCCAGCAGTTTATTAGGGGGGGATGAAAAACTGTTTTTT; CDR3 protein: CASSLLGGDEKLFF
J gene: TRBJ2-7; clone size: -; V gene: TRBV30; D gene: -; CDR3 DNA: TGTGCCTGGAGTGCTACAGGGTCCGAGCAGTACTTC; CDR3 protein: CAWSATGSEQYF
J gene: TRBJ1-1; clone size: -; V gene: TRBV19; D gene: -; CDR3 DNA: TGTGCCAGTAGTATAACCGGGAGGACTGAAGCTTTCTTT; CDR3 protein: CASSITGRTEAFF
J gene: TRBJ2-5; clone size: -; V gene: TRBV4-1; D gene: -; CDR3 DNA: TGCGCCAGCAGCCAAGAGGGGGCTAGCAATGTCCTGGAGACCCAGTACTTC; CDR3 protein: CASSQEGASNVLETQYF
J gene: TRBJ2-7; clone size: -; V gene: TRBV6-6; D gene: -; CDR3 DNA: TGTGCCAGTTCTCGGACAGGTAGGGAGGGAGAGCAGTACTTC; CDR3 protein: CASSRTGREGEQYF
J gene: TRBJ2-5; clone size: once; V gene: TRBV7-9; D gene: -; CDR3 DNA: TGTGCCAGCAGCTCTGGGGGGCAAGAGACCCAGTACTTC; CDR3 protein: CASSSGGQETQYF
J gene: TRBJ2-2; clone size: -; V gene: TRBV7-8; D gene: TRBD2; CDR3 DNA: TGTGCCAGCAGCTCGGGACTAGCGGTTGGAAACCGGGAGCTGTTTTTT; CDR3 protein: CASSSGLAVGNRELFF
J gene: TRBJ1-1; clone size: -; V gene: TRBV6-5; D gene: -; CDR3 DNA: TGTGCCAGCAGTTACCACTTGAACACTGAAGCTTTCTTT; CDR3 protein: CASSYHLNTEAFF
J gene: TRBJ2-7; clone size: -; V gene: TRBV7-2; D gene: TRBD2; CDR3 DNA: TGTGCCAGCAGCTTAAGGGCTAGCGGGCTCTACGAGCAGTACTTC; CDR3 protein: CASSLRASGLYEQYF
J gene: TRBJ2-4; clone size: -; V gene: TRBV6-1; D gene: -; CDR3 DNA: TGTGCCAGCAGTGAGACGAGGGGAGCCAAAAACATTCAGTACTTC; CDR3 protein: CASSETRGAKNIQYF
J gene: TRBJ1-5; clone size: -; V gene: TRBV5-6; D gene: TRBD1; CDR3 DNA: TGTGCCAGCAGCTTGATGAGGGGGCCGAATCAGCCCCAGCATTTT; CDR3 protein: CASSLMRGPNQPQHF
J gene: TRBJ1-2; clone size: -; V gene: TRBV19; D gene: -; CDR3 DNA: TGTGCCAGTAGTCCCCCCTCGCGCGATGGCTACACCTTC; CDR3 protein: CASSPPSRDGYTF
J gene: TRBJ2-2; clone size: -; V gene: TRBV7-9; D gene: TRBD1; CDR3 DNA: TGTGCCAGCAGCTTATACAGGGGGCGGTTCGACACCGGGGAGCTGTTTTTT; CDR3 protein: CASSLYRGRFDTGELFF
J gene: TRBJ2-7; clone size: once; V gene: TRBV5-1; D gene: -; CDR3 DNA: TGCGCCAGCAGACCCGACAGTTACGAGCAGTACTTC; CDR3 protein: CASRPDSYEQYF
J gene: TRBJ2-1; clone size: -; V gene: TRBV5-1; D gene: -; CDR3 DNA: TGCGCCAGCAGCTTGGGTGGGATCGGGGAGCAGTTCTTC; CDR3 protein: CASSLGGIGEQFF
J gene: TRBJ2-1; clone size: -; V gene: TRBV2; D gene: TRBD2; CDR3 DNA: TGTGCCAGCACCGCCGGGACTAGTTACAATGAGCAGTTCTTC; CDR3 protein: CASTAGTSYNEQFF
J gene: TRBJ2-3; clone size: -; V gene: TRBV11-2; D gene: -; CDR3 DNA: TGTGCCAGCAGCTCAGGACTCCTCGGGGATACGCAGTATTTT; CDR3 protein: CASSSGLLGDTQYF
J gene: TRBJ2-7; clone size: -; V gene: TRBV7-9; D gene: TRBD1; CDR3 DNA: TGTGCCAGCAGCTCCCAGACAGGGCAGGGCGAGCAGTACTTC; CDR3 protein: CASSSQTGQGEQYF